The clone carrying this T cell receptor beta chain has more than one count but fewer than ten. CDR1 is MGHDK, CDR2 SYGVNS, per germline. The CDR3 is made up of 11 amino acids. Trimming pared 6 bases from V and 13 bases from J, leaving 13 bases between. The primer mix had 60 Vbeta and 13 Jbeta primers. Some clones are missing from TCRdb's copy, which holds only in-frame ones; the method was immunoSEQ multiplex PCR. Of fewer than 250,000 clones in the sample, about 81% were seen once. The data originate from a study of cytomegalovirus exposure and HLA in healthy donors. Sequencing was done on a sample of PBMCs. This TCR derives from a middle-aged man in good health and CMV-seropositive. This sequence joins TRBV25-1 and TRBJ2-1; D is uncertain. CDR3 bases: TGTGCCAGCAGGGCCATCCGCTTTCAGTTCTTC. The encoded protein is CASRAIRFQFF.